These 22 T cell receptor beta chains were all obtained from the same sample, sequenced in a study of T-cell reconstitution after alpha-beta-depleted transplantation in children. As it was prepared, the TCRbeta library received unique molecular identifiers. MiXCR, run by TCRdb on the PCR reads, gives a single entry per CDR3 protein. This table holds hundreds of thousands of distinct CDR3 sequences, roughly 17% found once. This material consisted of PBMCs from the stem cell graft donor, taken from the stem cell graft. The receptors come from a human donor who donated a stem cell graft to a child with acute myeloid leukemia.

The V gene is TRBV7-2, the J gene TRBJ2-3; D tentatively fits TRBD1 or TRBD2 (6 bases each). The CDR3 sequence is 14 residues long. The V end lost 8 bases, the J end lost 8 bases, and 20 bases lay between the germline ends. Per the germline V gene, CDR1 is SGHTA and CDR2 is FQGNSA. The CDR3 nucleotides read TGTGCCAGCGCCAACGCCGGGGGCTGGGGTACGCAGTATTTT. It specifies CASANAGGWGTQYF.

There are a few counts of this clonotype. J is TRBJ2-5 and V is TRBV29-1; 7 nucleotides match TRBD1. After removal of 3 bases from V and 1 base from J, the junction contained 2 bases not matched to a gene. The CDR3 is 13 residues long. The germline gives CDR1 SQVTM, CDR2 ANQGSEA. CDR3 sequence (DNA): TGCAGCGTTGAGACAGGGCGCCAAGAGACCCAGTACTTC. It encodes CSVETGRQETQYF.

V is TRBV12-3 or TRBV12-4 and J is TRBJ2-2; D is tentatively TRBD1 or TRBD2 (5 bases each). The CDR3 loop spans 15 amino acids. Trimming stripped 3 bases from V and 6 bases from J, with 14 bases between. Here the CDR3 DNA reads TGTGCCAGCAGTTTTAGAAAGGGGAGCCCCGGGGAGCTGTTTTTT. This gives the protein CASSFRKGSPGELFF.

There are a few counts of this clonotype. This chain connects TRBV7-2 to TRBJ1-2; perhaps TRBD1 as D (5 bases). V gave up 5 bases and J gave up 3 bases, with 13 bases separating them. The CDR3 totals 14 residues. Per the germline V gene, CDR1 is SGHTA and CDR2 is FQGNSA. The CDR3 loop reads CASSPRGADYGYTF. CDR3 coding DNA: TGTGCCAGCAGCCCACGTGGGGCAGACTATGGCTACACCTTC.

This clonotype was counted at least ten times. V and J are TRBV29-1 and TRBJ2-4; 7 bases match TRBD1. The ends lost 7 bases at V and 10 bases at J; junction bases unmatched: 7. This CDR3 contains 11 residues. Germline V CDR1 and CDR2: SQVTM, ANQGSEA. CDR3 sequence reads: CSAWTGRIQYF. The CDR3 region has the DNA TGCAGCGCCTGGACAGGACGGATTCAGTACTTC.

This clonotype was seen repeatedly, ten times or more. V usage is TRBV6-1 and J usage is TRBJ1-2; 7 bases align to TRBD1. Per germline, CDR1 MNHNS and CDR2 SASEGT. This CDR3 has 14 amino acids. The trim removed 6 bases at V and 5 bases at J, leaving 9 bases unmatched. The CDR3 sequence is CASRQTGEGYGYTF. CDR3 coding DNA: TGTGCCAGCAGGCAAACAGGGGAGGGTTATGGCTACACCTTC.

This clonotype occurred many times. The genes are TRBV6-5 and TRBJ1-2; D unclear. In germline, CDR1 is MNHEY, CDR2 SVGAGI. V was clipped by 2 bases and J by 4 bases, with 11 bases between them. This CDR3 has 14 residues. The CDR3 region is CASSYEASSYGYTF. The CDR3 nucleotides read TGTGCCAGCAGTTACGAGGCCAGCTCCTATGGCTACACCTTC.

This clonotype was detected many times. The chain recombines TRBV5-1 with TRBJ2-1; TRBD1 agrees at 7 bases. V lost 0 bases to trimming and J lost 7 bases; unmatched junction nucleotides: 7. The CDR3 extends over 15 amino acids. Per the germline V gene, CDR1 is SGHRS and CDR2 is YFSETQ. This chain's CDR3 is CASSLGQGVRNEQFF. The DNA for the CDR3 is TGCGCCAGCAGCTTGGGTCAGGGGGTAAGAAATGAGCAGTTCTTC.

This clonotype occurred a few times. This chain uses TRBV7-2 with TRBJ2-7; 10 nucleotides align to TRBD1. The CDR3 spans 14 residues. V gave up 5 bases and J gave up 5 bases; unmatched junction bases: 6. CDR1 SGHTA and CDR2 FQGNSA come from the germline V gene. CDR3 sequence (DNA): TGTGCCAGCAGCCTCGACAGGGGGCGGGACGAGCAGTACTTC. It encodes CASSLDRGRDEQYF.

The chain employs TRBV6-1 and TRBJ2-1, with D unclear. Germline lookup yields CDR1 MNHNS and CDR2 SASEGT. CDR3 size: 16 residues. V lost 6 bases, J lost 0 bases, and 15 bases lay in between. The CDR3 is CASSHTPLTSYNEQFF. As DNA, the CDR3 is TGTGCCAGCAGCCACACTCCGCTTACCTCCTACAATGAGCAGTTCTTC.

This clonotype has a count of ten or more. The genes are TRBV29-1 and TRBJ2-1; D remains ambiguous. Germline lookup yields CDR1 SQVTM and CDR2 ANQGSEA. V was pared by 4 bases and J by 0 bases, with 7 bases between. The CDR3 consists of 13 residues. In DNA form, the CDR3 reads TGCAGCGTTGGAACAAGCTCCTACAATGAGCAGTTCTTC. As protein: CSVGTSSYNEQFF.

Turning to this clonotype: This may be a read error, as it is one base from a much larger clone. The chain uses TRBV20-1 and TRBJ2-1; TRBD2 aligns across 15 bases. The V gene end was trimmed by 4 bases and the J gene end by 13 bases; junction bases not matched to a gene: 5. CDR3 length equals 13 residues. Germline lookup yields CDR1 DFQATT and CDR2 SNEGSKA (reference sequence). Here the CDR3 DNA reads TGCAGTGCTATTGGACTAGCGGGGGGGGACCAGTTCTTC. Protein product: CSAIGLAGGDQFF.

The sample holds many counts of this clonotype. The chain employs TRBV5-1 and TRBJ1-1; 8 nucleotides line up with TRBD1. V shed 2 bases, J shed 3 bases, and the junction held 6 bases outside the gene matches. This CDR3 has 15 amino acids. Germline CDR1 SGHRS, CDR2 YFSETQ. Here the CDR3 reads CASSLKTGAYTEAFF. For the CDR3, the DNA is TGCGCCAGCAGCTTAAAGACAGGGGCTTACACTGAAGCTTTCTTT.

The DNA for the CDR3 is TGTGCCACCAGTGACGTTGCGCAGGTCGGGGGCTACACCTTC. It translates to CATSDVAQVGGYTF. This rearrangement joins TRBV24-1 to TRBJ1-2; no definite D call. The CDR3 consists of 14 residues. V was cut by 4 bases and J by 8 bases, with 16 bases left in between. CDR1 is KGHDR and CDR2 is SFDVKD in the germline V gene.

This clonotype appeared a few times. This sequence joins TRBV27 and TRBJ1-1; D may be TRBD1 (5 bases). There are 14 residues in the CDR3. Germline V gene lookup returns CDR1 MNHEY and CDR2 SMNVEV (reference sequence). Deletions cut 8 bases from V and 0 bases from J, with 13 bases between. Here the CDR3 reads CASGRDPLNTEAFF. The CDR3 nucleotides are TGTGCCAGCGGTCGGGACCCCCTGAACACTGAAGCTTTCTTT.

Many counts were recorded for this clonotype. The genes are TRBV6-5 and TRBJ2-1, with a possible D match to TRBD2 (5 bases). The CDR3 has 16 amino acids. Between the trimmed V and J ends, which lost 0 bases and 1 base, there was a span of 10 bases. Germline V CDR1 and CDR2: MNHEY, SVGAGI. The CDR3 DNA reads as TGTGCCAGCAGTTACTCGAAACGGGGTTCCTACAATGAGCAGTTCTTC. Protein sequence: CASSYSKRGSYNEQFF.

This CDR3 reads CASSHPGPRHEKLFF. DNA for the CDR3: TGTGCCAGCAGCCACCCGGGACCTAGGCATGAAAAACTGTTTTTT. The rearrangement uses TRBV4-2 and TRBJ1-4; D is perhaps TRBD1 (5 bases). There are 15 residues in the CDR3. Germline lookup yields CDR1 LGHNA and CDR2 YNFKEQ. The germline V and J ends were trimmed by 3 bases and 6 bases, with 14 bases remaining between them.

This clonotype was found many times. This chain joins TRBV12-3 or TRBV12-4 and TRBJ1-2; D unclear. V was clipped by 5 bases and J by 7 bases, with 20 bases between them. The CDR3 is made up of 15 amino acids. CDR3 nucleotide sequence: TGTGCCAGCAGTCAGTACAGCTCCGGGTTCGGTGGCTACACCTTC. Protein sequence: CASSQYSSGFGGYTF.

V gene TRBV5-1 combines with J gene TRBJ2-7; 7 bases match TRBD1. V gave up 3 bases and J gave up 4 bases; unmatched junction bases: 7. CDR1 is SGHRS and CDR2 is YFSETQ in the germline V gene. The length of the CDR3 is 14 residues. CDR3 in DNA: TGCGCCAGCAGCTCTTACGACAGGGCGTACGAGCAGTACTTC. Encoded protein: CASSSYDRAYEQYF.

The CDR3 region is CASSQDRQGDQPQHF. CDR3 bases: TGCGCCAGCAGCCAAGATAGGCAGGGTGATCAGCCCCAGCATTTT. The chain links TRBV4-3 to TRBJ1-5, with D perhaps matching TRBD1 (5 bases). V lost 0 bases, J lost 5 bases, and 11 bases lay in between. CDR3 length: 15 amino acids. The germline V gene encodes CDR1 LGHNA and CDR2 YSLEER.

This clonotype has at least ten counts. This chain links TRBV6-5 with TRBJ2-2, with D possibly TRBD2 on 6 matching bases. Germline V gene sequence: CDR1 MNHEY, CDR2 SVGAGI. This CDR3 is 17 amino acids long. The V end was cut by 0 bases, the J end by 2 bases, with 13 bases between. Here the CDR3 reads CASSYSLRGLNTGELFF. The CDR3 region has the DNA TGTGCCAGCAGTTACTCGTTGCGGGGACTCAACACCGGGGAGCTGTTTTTT.

On this clonotype: This may come from a read error, since a much larger clone is one base off. The chain employs TRBV13 and TRBJ2-7; 8 bases match TRBD2. In germline, CDR1 is PRHDT, CDR2 FYEKMQ (reference sequence). The junction had 8 bases not matched to a gene; V was cut back by 4 bases and J by 0 bases. CDR3 length: 16 amino acids. The CDR3 bases are TGTGCCAGCAGCTGGGGGGTTAGCGGGGACTCCTACGAGCAGTACTTC. It codes for CASSWGVSGDSYEQYF.